This is a list of T cell receptor beta chains from one sample in a study of response to subunit inactivated influenza vaccine. TCRdb fed the RT-PCR reads into MiXCR, producing one record per CDR3 protein. The sample shows about 570,000 distinct CDR3 sequences, 10% to 15% of them seen only once. Material: PBMCs from blood, obtained on the day of vaccination. All receptors derive from a man aged 45-65 years who received an inactivated influenza vaccine. CDR3s include the opening cysteine and the closing phenylalanine or tryptophan. The D gene is left open where the match is weak. Rows may omit the clone size; those that give it use once, few, many or a size class.

V	size	D	J	CDR3	DNA
TRBV27	.	TRBD2	TRBJ2-3	CASSPPLAGYTDTQYF	TGTGCCAGCAGTCCCCCTCTAGCGGGGTACACAGATACGCAGTATTTT
TRBV19	many	.	TRBJ1-2	CASSPQGFYGYTF	TGTGCCAGTAGCCCGCAGGGGTTTTATGGCTACACCTTC
TRBV2	.	.	TRBJ2-5	CASSKGTRKQETQYF	TGTGCCAGCAGTAAAGGAACTAGGAAGCAAGAGACCCAGTACTTC
TRBV4-2	.	TRBD1	TRBJ2-5	CASSQETGTGETQYF	TGTGCCAGCAGCCAAGAGACAGGGACGGGAGAGACCCAGTACTTC
TRBV7-2	many	.	TRBJ1-2	CASSSALNYGYTF	TGTGCCAGCAGCTCCGCATTGAACTATGGCTACACCTTC
TRBV2	.	.	TRBJ2-7	CASSGARGDYEQYF	TGTGCCAGCAGTGGAGCCAGGGGGGACTACGAGCAGTACTTC
TRBV11-3	.	.	TRBJ2-3	CAISLVSQGDTQYF	TGTGCCATCAGCTTAGTGAGTCAGGGAGATACGCAGTATTTT
TRBV6-2/TRBV6-3	many	.	TRBJ1-2	CASSYGMTYGYTF	TGTGCCAGCAGTTACGGCATGACCTATGGCTACACCTTC
TRBV20-1	few	.	TRBJ2-2	CSAWSPSGLSGELFF	TGCAGTGCTTGGAGCCCCAGCGGGTTATCCGGGGAGCTGTTTTTT
TRBV6-1	.	TRBD2	TRBJ2-7	CASKRGTSGIPYEQYF	TGTGCCAGCAAAAGGGGGACTAGCGGGATCCCCTACGAGCAGTACTTC
TRBV7-6	.	TRBD1	TRBJ2-1	CASSKLQGAHEQFF	TGTGCCAGCAGCAAACTCCAGGGGGCACATGAGCAGTTCTTC
TRBV28	.	.	TRBJ1-6	CASSLGGGYYSPLHF	TGTGCCAGCAGTTTGGGTGGGGGCTACTATTCACCCCTCCACTTT
TRBV11-2	.	.	TRBJ2-3	CASSMRLLDTQYF	TGTGCCAGCAGCATGAGACTATTAGATACGCAGTATTTT
TRBV29-1	many	.	TRBJ2-5	CSVQAAETQYF	TGCAGCGTTCAAGCTGCAGAGACCCAGTACTTC
TRBV20-1	many	.	TRBJ1-5	CSARDIQDRDYQPQHF	TGCAGTGCTAGAGATATTCAGGACAGAGACTATCAGCCCCAGCATTTT
TRBV20-1	.	.	TRBJ1-1	CSAPLLPGGRNTEAFF	TGCAGTGCTCCTCTACTCCCTGGAGGGAGGAACACTGAAGCTTTCTTT
TRBV3-1	many	TRBD1	TRBJ2-7	CASSQRQGYEQYF	TGTGCCAGCAGCCAGCGACAGGGATACGAGCAGTACTTC
TRBV10-3	many	.	TRBJ1-1	CAISDSMGNTEAFF	TGTGCCATCAGTGATTCCATGGGGAACACTGAAGCTTTCTTT
TRBV15	few	TRBD2	TRBJ2-1	CATSLPTSGGANEQFF	TGTGCCACCAGCCTCCCGACTAGCGGGGGGGCCAATGAGCAGTTCTTC
TRBV20-1	many	TRBD1	TRBJ2-7	CSALGQSSYEQYF	TGCAGTGCCCTGGGACAGAGCTCCTACGAGCAGTACTTC
TRBV4-2	.	TRBD1	TRBJ1-2	CASSQGQGGGYGYTF	TGTGCCAGCAGCCAGGGACAGGGTGGGGGCTATGGCTACACCTTC
TRBV20-1	few	.	TRBJ2-5	CSAIRGETQYF	TGCAGTGCTATTCGCGGAGAGACCCAGTACTTC
TRBV10-3	few	.	TRBJ2-7	CAISDSISNYEQYF	TGTGCCATCAGTGATTCTATTTCTAACTACGAGCAGTACTTC
TRBV20-1	few	TRBD2	TRBJ2-1	CSARGGIDEQFF	TGCAGTGCTAGGGGGGGGATCGATGAGCAGTTCTTC
TRBV19	few	.	TRBJ2-2	CASSLNRMELFF	TGTGCCAGTAGTCTTAACCGGATGGAGCTGTTTTTT
TRBV29-1	.	.	TRBJ2-7	CSVSRDGYEQYF	TGCAGCGTCTCCCGGGACGGCTACGAGCAGTACTTC
TRBV4-3	many	.	TRBJ2-2	CASSQDWAAGELFF	TGCGCCAGCAGCCAAGATTGGGCGGCCGGGGAGCTGTTTTTT
TRBV30	.	.	TRBJ2-1	CAWSPGGEEQFF	TGTGCCTGGAGTCCCGGGGGCGAGGAGCAGTTCTTC
TRBV10-3	few	.	TRBJ2-2	CAISEGGGLAWTGELFF	TGTGCCATCAGTGAGGGGGGAGGACTCGCCTGGACCGGGGAGCTGTTTTTT
TRBV6-4	many	.	TRBJ1-5	CASSSYAGQPQHF	TGTGCCAGCAGCTCATACGCCGGTCAGCCCCAGCATTTT
TRBV6-5	few	TRBD1	TRBJ1-3	CASSYDLDRASGNTIYF	TGTGCCAGCAGTTACGATTTGGACAGGGCTTCGGGAAACACCATATATTTT
TRBV18	few	.	TRBJ2-5	CASSTTSSETQYF	TGTGCCAGCTCAACAACTAGTAGTGAGACCCAGTACTTC
TRBV6-2/TRBV6-3	.	TRBD2	TRBJ2-1	CASSYGGLAGGLEQFF	TGTGCCAGCAGTTACGGGGGACTAGCGGGGGGGCTTGAGCAGTTCTTC
TRBV7-9	.	TRBD2	TRBJ2-1	CASSAPSGHFNEQFF	TGTGCCAGCAGCGCCCCTAGCGGTCACTTCAATGAGCAGTTCTTC
TRBV24-1	few	.	TRBJ2-5	CATSDSRRFGETQYF	TGTGCCACCAGTGACTCCCGACGGTTCGGCGAGACCCAGTACTTC
TRBV2	few	.	TRBJ1-5	CASKQDANQPQHF	TGTGCCAGCAAGCAGGACGCAAATCAGCCCCAGCATTTT
TRBV28	.	.	TRBJ2-1	CASSRGDNSYNEQFF	TGTGCCAGCAGCAGGGGGGACAACTCCTACAATGAGCAGTTCTTC
TRBV7-9	many	.	TRBJ1-1	CASRWGMAEAFF	TGTGCCAGCAGGTGGGGAATGGCTGAAGCTTTCTTT
TRBV7-8	.	.	TRBJ1-1	CASSPGQSVNTEAFF	TGTGCCAGCAGCCCAGGACAGTCGGTGAACACTGAAGCTTTCTTT
TRBV24-1	few	TRBD1	TRBJ2-3	CANLKRTGPVDTQYF	TGTGCCAATTTAAAACGGACAGGACCCGTGGATACGCAGTATTTT